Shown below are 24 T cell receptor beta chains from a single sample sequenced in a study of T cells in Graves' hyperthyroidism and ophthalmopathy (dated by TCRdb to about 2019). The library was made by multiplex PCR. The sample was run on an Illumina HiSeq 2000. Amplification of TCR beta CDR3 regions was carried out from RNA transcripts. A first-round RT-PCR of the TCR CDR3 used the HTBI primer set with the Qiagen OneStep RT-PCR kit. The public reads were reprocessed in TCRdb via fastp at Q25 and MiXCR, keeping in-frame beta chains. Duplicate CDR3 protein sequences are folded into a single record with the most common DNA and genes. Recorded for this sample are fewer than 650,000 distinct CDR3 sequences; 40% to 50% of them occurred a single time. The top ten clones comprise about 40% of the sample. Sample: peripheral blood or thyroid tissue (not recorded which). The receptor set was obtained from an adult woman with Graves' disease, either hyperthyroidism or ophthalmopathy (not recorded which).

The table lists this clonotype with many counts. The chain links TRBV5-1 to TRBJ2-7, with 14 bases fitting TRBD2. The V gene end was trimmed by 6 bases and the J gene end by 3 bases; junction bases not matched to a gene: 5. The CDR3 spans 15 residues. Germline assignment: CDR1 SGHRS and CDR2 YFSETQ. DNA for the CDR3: TGCGCCAGCACCATGGGACTAGCGGGAGTCTACGAGCAGTACTTC. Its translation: CASTMGLAGVYEQYF.

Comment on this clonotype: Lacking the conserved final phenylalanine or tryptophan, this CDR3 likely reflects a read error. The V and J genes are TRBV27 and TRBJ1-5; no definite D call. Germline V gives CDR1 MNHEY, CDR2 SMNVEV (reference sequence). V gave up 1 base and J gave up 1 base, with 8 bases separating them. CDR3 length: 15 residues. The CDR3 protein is CASSLYPASNQPQHL. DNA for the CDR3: TGTGCCAGCAGTTTATACCCGGCAAGCAATCAGCCCCAGCATCTT.

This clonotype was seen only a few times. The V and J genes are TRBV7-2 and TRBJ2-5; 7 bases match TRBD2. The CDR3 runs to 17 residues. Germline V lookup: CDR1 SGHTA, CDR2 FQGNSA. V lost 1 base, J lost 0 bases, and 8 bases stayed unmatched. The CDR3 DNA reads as TGTGCCAGCAGCTTAGGTTCTAGCGGATCTTACCAAGAGACCCAGTACTTC. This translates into CASSLGSSGSYQETQYF.

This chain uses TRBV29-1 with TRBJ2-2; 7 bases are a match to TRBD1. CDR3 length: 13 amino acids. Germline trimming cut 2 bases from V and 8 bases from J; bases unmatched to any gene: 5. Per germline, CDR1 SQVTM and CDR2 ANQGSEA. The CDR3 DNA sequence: TGCAGCGTTGAATACCGGGACAGAGGGGAGCTGTTTTTT. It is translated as CSVEYRDRGELFF.

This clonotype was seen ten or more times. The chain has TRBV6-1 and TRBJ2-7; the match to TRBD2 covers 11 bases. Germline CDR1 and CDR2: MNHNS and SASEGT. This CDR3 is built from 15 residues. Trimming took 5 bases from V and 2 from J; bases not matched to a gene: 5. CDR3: CASSLTSGTPYEQYF. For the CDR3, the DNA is TGTGCCAGCAGTCTGACTAGCGGGACCCCCTACGAGCAGTACTTC.

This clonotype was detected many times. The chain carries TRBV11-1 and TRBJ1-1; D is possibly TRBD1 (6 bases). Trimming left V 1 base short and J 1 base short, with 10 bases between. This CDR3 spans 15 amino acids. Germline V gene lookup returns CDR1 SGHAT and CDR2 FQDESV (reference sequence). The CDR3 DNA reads TGTGCCAGCAGCTTAGGCGACAGGTCGAACACTGAAGCTTTCTTT. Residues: CASSLGDRSNTEAFF. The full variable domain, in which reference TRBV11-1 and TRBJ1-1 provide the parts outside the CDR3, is EAEVAQSPRYKITEKSQAVAFWCDPISGHATLYWYRQILGQGPELLVQFQDESVVDDSQLPKDRFSAERLKGVDSTLKIQPAELGDSAMYLCASSLGDRSNTEAFFGQGTRLTVV.

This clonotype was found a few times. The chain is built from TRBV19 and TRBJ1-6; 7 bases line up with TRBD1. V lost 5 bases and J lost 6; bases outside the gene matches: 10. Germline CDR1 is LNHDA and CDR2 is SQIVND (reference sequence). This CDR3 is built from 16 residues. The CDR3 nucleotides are TGTGCCAGTAGTCAAGGAGGTGAGGGGGCTAATTCACCCCTCCACTTT. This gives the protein CASSQGGEGANSPLHF.

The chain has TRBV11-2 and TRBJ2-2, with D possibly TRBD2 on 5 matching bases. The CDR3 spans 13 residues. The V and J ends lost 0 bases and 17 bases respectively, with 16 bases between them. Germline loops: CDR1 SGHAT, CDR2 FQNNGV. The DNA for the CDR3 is TGTGCCAGCAGCTTAGACCCTAACCGGGGAGCTTTTTTT. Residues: CASSLDPNRGAFF.

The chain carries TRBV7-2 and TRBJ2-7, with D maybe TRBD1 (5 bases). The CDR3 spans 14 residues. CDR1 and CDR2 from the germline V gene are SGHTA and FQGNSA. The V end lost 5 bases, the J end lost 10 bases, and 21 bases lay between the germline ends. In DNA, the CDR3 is TGTGCCAGCAGCCAAGGCTTCGCGGCTAGGGGTCAGTACTTC. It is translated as CASSQGFAARGQYF.

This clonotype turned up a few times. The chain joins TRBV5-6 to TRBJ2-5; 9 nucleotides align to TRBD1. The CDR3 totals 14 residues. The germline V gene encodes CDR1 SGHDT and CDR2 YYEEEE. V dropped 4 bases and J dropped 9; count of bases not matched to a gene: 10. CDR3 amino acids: CASSRDRDHQPQYF. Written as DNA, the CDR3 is TGTGCCAGCAGCCGGGACAGGGATCATCAGCCCCAGTACTTC. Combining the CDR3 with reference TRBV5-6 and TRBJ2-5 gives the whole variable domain DAGVTQSPTHLIKTRGQQVTLRCSPKSGHDTVSWYQQALGQGPQFIFQYYEEEERQRGNFPDRFSGHQFPNYSSELNVNALLLGDSALYLCASSRDRDHQPQYFGPGTRLLVL.

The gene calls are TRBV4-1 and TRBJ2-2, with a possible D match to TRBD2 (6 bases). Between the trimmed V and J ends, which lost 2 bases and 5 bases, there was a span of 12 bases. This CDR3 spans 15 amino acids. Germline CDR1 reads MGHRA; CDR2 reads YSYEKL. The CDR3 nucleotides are TGCGCCAGCAGCCAAATGGGGAGGAGGACCGGGGAGCTGTTTTTT. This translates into CASSQMGRRTGELFF.

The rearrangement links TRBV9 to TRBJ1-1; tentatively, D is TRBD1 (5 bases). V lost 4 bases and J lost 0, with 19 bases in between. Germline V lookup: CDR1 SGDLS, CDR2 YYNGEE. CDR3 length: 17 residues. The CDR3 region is CASSRTQGSILNTEAFF. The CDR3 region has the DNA TGTGCCAGCAGCCGAACCCAGGGCTCCATACTGAACACTGAAGCTTTCTTT.

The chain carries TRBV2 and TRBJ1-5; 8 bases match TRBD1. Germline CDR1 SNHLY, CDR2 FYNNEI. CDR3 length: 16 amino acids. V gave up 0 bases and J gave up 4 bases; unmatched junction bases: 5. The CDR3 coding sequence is TGTGCCAGCAGTGAAGCGCCGGACAGGGAGAATCAGCCCCAGCATTTT. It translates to CASSEAPDRENQPQHF.

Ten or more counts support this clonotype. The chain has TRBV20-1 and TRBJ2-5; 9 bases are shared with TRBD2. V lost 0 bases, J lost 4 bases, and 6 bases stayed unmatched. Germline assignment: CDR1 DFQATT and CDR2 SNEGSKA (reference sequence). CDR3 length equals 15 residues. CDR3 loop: CSARDGGRVIETQYF. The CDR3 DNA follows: TGCAGTGCTAGAGACGGCGGGAGGGTCATAGAGACCCAGTACTTC.

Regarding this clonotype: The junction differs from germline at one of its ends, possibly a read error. The CDR3 DNA is TGCGCCAGCAGCCAAGTGTCGGGAGATCAGCCCCAGCATTTT. Its protein product is CASSQVSGDQPQHF. This chain links TRBV13 with TRBJ1-5, with D unresolved. The CDR3 sequence is 14 residues long. Germline CDR1 reads PRHDT; CDR2 reads FYEKMQ (reference sequence).

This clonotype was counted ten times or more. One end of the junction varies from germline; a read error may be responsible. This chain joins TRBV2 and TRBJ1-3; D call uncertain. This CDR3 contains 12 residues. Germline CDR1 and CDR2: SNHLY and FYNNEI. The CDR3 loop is CASNEGGNTIYF. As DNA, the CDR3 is TGTGCCAGCAATGAAGGTGGAAACACCATATATTTT.

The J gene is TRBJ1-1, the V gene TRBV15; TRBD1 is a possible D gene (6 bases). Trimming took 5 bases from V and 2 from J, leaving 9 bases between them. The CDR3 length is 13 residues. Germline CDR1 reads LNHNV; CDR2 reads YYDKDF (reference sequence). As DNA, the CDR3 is TGTGCCACCAGCTTAGGGGGAAACACTGAAGCTTTCTTT. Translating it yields CATSLGGNTEAFF.

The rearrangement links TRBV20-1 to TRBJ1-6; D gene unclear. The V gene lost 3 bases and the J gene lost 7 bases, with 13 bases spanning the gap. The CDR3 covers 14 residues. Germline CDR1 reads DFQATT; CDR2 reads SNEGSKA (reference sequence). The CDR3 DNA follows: TGCAGTGCTAGTTCGACTAGCGGAAATTCACCCCTCCACTTT. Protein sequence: CSASSTSGNSPLHF.

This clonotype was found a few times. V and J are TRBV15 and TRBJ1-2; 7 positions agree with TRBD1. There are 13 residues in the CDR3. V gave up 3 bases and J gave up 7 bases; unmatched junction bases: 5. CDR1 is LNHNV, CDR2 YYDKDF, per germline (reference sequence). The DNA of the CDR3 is TGTGCCACCAGCAGCGACAGGGCGGCTGGCTACACCTTC. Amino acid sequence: CATSSDRAAGYTF.

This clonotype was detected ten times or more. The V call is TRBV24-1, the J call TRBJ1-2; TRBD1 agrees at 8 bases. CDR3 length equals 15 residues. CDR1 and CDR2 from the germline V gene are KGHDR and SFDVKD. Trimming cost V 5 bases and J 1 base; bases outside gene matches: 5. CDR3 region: CATSGGQGINYGYTF. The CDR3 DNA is TGTGCCACCAGTGGAGGACAGGGAATTAACTATGGCTACACCTTC.

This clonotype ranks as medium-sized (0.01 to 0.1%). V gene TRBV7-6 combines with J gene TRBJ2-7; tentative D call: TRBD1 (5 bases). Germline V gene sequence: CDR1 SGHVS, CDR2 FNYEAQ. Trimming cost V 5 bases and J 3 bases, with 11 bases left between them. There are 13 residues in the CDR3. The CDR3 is CASSAGPNYEQYF. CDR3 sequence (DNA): TGTGCCAGCAGCGCAGGGCCCAACTACGAGCAGTACTTC.

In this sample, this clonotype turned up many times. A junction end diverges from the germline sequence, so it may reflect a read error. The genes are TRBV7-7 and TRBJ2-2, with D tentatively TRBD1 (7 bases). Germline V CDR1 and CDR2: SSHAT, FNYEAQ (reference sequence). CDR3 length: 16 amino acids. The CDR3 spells CASSFRQGLNTGELFF. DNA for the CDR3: TGTGCTAGCAGTTTTCGACAGGGACTCAACACCGGGGAGCTGTTTTTT.

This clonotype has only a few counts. The CDR3 DNA reads as TGCAGCGTTCAGACAGGGAGGGGAAACACCATATATTTT. Amino acid sequence: CSVQTGRGNTIYF. V is TRBV29-1 and J is TRBJ1-3, with TRBD1 matching 7 bases. Trimming took 5 bases from V and 4 from J; bases not matched to a gene: 5. The germline CDR1 and CDR2 sequences are SQVTM and ANQGSEA. The CDR3 has 13 residues.

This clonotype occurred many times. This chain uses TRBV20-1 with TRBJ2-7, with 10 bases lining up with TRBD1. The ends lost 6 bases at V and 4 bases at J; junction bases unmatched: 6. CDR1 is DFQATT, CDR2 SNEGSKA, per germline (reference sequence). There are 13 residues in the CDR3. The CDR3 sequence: CSASRDRGYEQYF. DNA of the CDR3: TGCAGTGCATCGCGGGACAGGGGTTACGAGCAGTACTTC.